Listed here is a single TCR beta chain. What it binds is unknown. This table comes from immunoSEQ multiplex PCR, and its TCRdb copy is limited to in-frame clones, with some not included. The sample yields 95,000 to 100,000 clones, about 92% seen once. This sample stems from a study of OX40 agonist ivuxolimab in advanced cancers. Study information: Patients were given ivuxolimab, an antibody that agonizes OX40 (CD134).

Study-wide results and caveats: The investigators did not determine what antigen specificity the expanded peripheral T cells had.

The study sampled blood at baseline, cycle 4 day 1, and cycle 7 day 1. The V gene end was trimmed by 4 bases and the J gene end by 3 bases; junction bases not matched to a gene: 3. The germline gives CDR1 LGHNA, CDR2 YNFKEQ. The CDR3 sequence is 16 residues long. The receptor was derived from an adult with an advanced solid tumor such as melanoma, head and neck, liver or kidney cancer. The V gene is TRBV4-2, the J gene TRBJ2-1; 13 bases are shared with TRBD2. The sequenced sample was CD4+ or CD8+ T cells sorted from blood, obtained in a trial of the OX40 agonist ivuxolimab. Here the CDR3 DNA reads TGTGCCAGCAGCCGCGGGACTAGCGGGAACTACAATGAGCAGTTCTTC. Residues: CASSRGTSGNYNEQFF.